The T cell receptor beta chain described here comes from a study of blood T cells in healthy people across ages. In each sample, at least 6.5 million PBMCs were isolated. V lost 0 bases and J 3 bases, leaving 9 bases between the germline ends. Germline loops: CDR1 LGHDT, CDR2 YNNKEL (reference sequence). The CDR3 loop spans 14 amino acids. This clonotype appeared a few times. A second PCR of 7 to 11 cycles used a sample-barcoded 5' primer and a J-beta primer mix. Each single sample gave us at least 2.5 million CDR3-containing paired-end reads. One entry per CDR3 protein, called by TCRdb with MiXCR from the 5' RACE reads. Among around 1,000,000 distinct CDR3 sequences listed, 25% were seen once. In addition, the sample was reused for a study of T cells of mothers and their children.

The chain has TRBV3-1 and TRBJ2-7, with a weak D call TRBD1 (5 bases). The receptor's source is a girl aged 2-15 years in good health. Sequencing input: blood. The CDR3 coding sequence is TGTGCCAGCAGCCAAGAAAGACAGTACTACGAGCAGTACTTC. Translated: CASSQERQYYEQYF.